These 30 T cell receptor beta chains originate from one sample sequenced in a study of CD8 T cells in Susac syndrome. RNA totalling roughly 0.45 to 1 ug underwent reverse transcription with random hexamers. TCRdb re-called the immunoSEQ multiplex PCR reads through MiXCR, storing one row per CDR3 protein. Of tens of thousands of distinct CDR3 sequences listed, approximately 95% were seen once; the top ten hold about 0.41%. The sequencing sample was made of CD8+ T cells from PBMCs. Source of these receptors: a human donor with Susac syndrome.

Here the CDR3 DNA reads TGTGCCAGCAGCCAAGGACGTCGGTACACCTTC. Amino acids: CASSQGRRYTF. The J gene is TRBJ1-2, the V gene TRBV7-9, with D uncertain. Trimming stripped 5 bases from V and 11 bases from J, with 12 bases between. The germline V gene has CDR1 SEHNR and CDR2 FQNEAQ (reference sequence). The CDR3 contains 11 residues.

The rearrangement uses TRBV9 and TRBJ2-1; D gene uncertain. The CDR3 extends over 16 amino acids. Trimming left V 3 bases short and J 8 bases short, with 21 bases between. Germline V lookup: CDR1 SGDLS, CDR2 YYNGEE. CDR3 sequence: CASSARGPELTHEQFF. In DNA form, the CDR3 reads TGTGCCAGCAGCGCGAGAGGACCCGAATTGACCCATGAGCAGTTCTTC.

The chain carries TRBV20-1 and TRBJ2-7, with D perhaps matching TRBD2 (6 bases). The CDR3 runs to 14 residues. Trimming stripped 0 bases from V and 2 bases from J, with 11 bases between. Germline CDR1 reads DFQATT; CDR2 reads SNEGSKA (reference sequence). CDR3 sequence reads: CSARDRSGAYEQYF. CDR3 DNA sequence: TGCAGTGCTAGAGATCGTTCGGGGGCCTACGAGCAGTACTTC.

The chain links TRBV4-1 to TRBJ2-3; possible D gene TRBD2, 6 bases. This CDR3 is 14 amino acids long. Germline V lookup: CDR1 MGHRA, CDR2 YSYEKL. With 3 bases removed from V and 10 bases from J, the gap between germline ends came to 17 bases. The CDR3 DNA is TGCGCCAGCAGCCATACGGTGGGAGGTGGTGCGCAGTATTTT. This codes for CASSHTVGGGAQYF.

The rearrangement joins TRBV29-1 to TRBJ1-1; D unresolved. Germline V CDR1 and CDR2: SQVTM, ANQGSEA. The germline V and J ends were trimmed by 1 base and 4 bases, with 7 bases remaining between them. CDR3 size: 12 residues. CDR3 region: CSVEVEVTEAFF. The DNA of the CDR3 is TGCAGCGTTGAAGTGGAGGTCACTGAAGCTTTCTTT.

The genes are TRBV27 and TRBJ2-1; the D is unclear. CDR3 length equals 13 residues. In germline, CDR1 is MNHEY, CDR2 SMNVEV (reference sequence). V lost 7 bases and J 7 bases, leaving 14 bases between the germline ends. DNA for the CDR3: TGTGCCAGCACCCCTTCAACCGTAAATGAGCAGTTCTTC. Amino acid sequence: CASTPSTVNEQFF.

This chain links TRBV12-3 or TRBV12-4 with TRBJ1-6; 8 positions agree with TRBD1. The CDR3 runs to 13 residues. V trimming: 6 bases; J trimming: 9 bases; junction bases outside the gene matches: 4. CDR3 DNA: TGTGCCAGCAGGACGACAGGGGTTTCACCCCTCCACTTT. Translating it yields CASRTTGVSPLHF.

V and J are TRBV5-1 and TRBJ1-6; possibly TRBD1 for D (5 bases). V shed 3 bases and J shed 5 bases, with 18 bases lying between them. CDR1 is SGHRS, CDR2 YFSETQ, per germline. The CDR3 runs to 17 residues. CDR3 protein: CASSSPTGTVNNSPLHF. CDR3 sequence (DNA): TGCGCCAGCAGCTCACCTACCGGGACGGTGAATAATTCACCCCTCCACTTT.

This CDR3 reads CSARDSWGAFF. The CDR3 DNA reads TGCAGCGCGAGGGACAGCTGGGGCGCTTTCTTT. The chain recombines TRBV29-1 with TRBJ1-1; 7 bases match TRBD1. Germline loops: CDR1 SQVTM, CDR2 ANQGSEA. This CDR3 is built from 11 residues. With V trimmed by 7 bases and J by 11 bases, 10 bases remained unmatched.

The chain recombines TRBV30 with TRBJ1-1; tentative D call: TRBD1 (6 bases). The germline V gene encodes CDR1 GTSNPN and CDR2 SVGIG (reference sequence). Trimming removed 1 base from V and 7 bases from J, with 10 bases in between. CDR3 length equals 12 residues. The CDR3 spells CAWSGGHYEAFF. CDR3 in DNA: TGTGCCTGGAGTGGGGGACACTATGAAGCTTTCTTT.

The chain links TRBV28 to TRBJ1-2; D may be TRBD1 (6 bases). With 2 bases removed from V and 4 bases from J, the gap between germline ends came to 14 bases. CDR3 length equals 15 residues. Looked up from germline, CDR1 is MDHEN and CDR2 is SYDVKM. The CDR3 protein is CASSLIRGGGYGYTF. CDR3 in DNA: TGTGCCAGCAGTTTAATCAGGGGAGGTGGCTATGGCTACACCTTC.

The J gene is TRBJ2-5, the V gene TRBV6-9; D tentatively fits TRBD1 or TRBD2 (6 bases each). Germline V lookup: CDR1 MNHGY, CDR2 SVAAGI. Trimming took off 9 bases at V and 5 bases at J, with 10 bases between the two ends. The CDR3 is 11 residues long. DNA of the CDR3: TGTGCCAGAGGGGGGTCGGAGACCCAGTACTTC. This translates into CARGGSETQYF.

This chain joins TRBV19 and TRBJ2-7; 10 positions agree with TRBD1. This CDR3 has 16 amino acids. Looked up from germline, CDR1 is LNHDA and CDR2 is SQIVND (reference sequence). The J segment lost 3 bases and the V segment lost 6 bases, leaving 11 bases of the junction unmatched. CDR3 bases: TGTGCCAGTAGGGTCCCTCTGACAGGGGGCGGCTACGAGCAGTACTTC. Translation gives CASRVPLTGGGYEQYF.

The chain recombines TRBV5-1 with TRBJ1-5, with D possibly being TRBD1 (6 bases). Trimming removed 4 bases from V and 6 bases from J, with 23 bases in between. Germline loops: CDR1 SGHRS, CDR2 YFSETQ. The CDR3 extends over 17 amino acids. The CDR3 sequence: CASSHPRGRIWCQPQHF. The CDR3, as DNA: TGCGCCAGCAGCCACCCCAGGGGTAGGATTTGGTGTCAGCCCCAGCATTTT.

This chain links TRBV10-3 with TRBJ2-7; D may be TRBD1 (5 bases). The germline gives CDR1 ENHRY, CDR2 SYGVKD. The CDR3 contains 15 residues. V dropped 0 bases and J dropped 3 bases, with 12 bases sitting between them. The CDR3 DNA sequence: TGTGCCATCAGTGAGTCAGTAGGGGCGGACTACGAGCAGTACTTC. This codes for CAISESVGADYEQYF.

The chain combines TRBV18 with TRBJ1-2, with D perhaps matching TRBD1 (5 bases). V gave up 1 base and J gave up 4 bases, with 7 bases separating them. CDR1 KGHSH and CDR2 LQKENI come from the germline V gene. The CDR3 has 13 residues. CDR3 sequence reads: CASSPQGLYGYTF. The CDR3 DNA sequence: TGTGCCAGCTCACCACAGGGGCTCTATGGCTACACCTTC.

This chain links TRBV6-1 with TRBJ1-5, with TRBD1 matching over 9 bases. The CDR3 length is 16 residues. J lost 6 bases, V lost 6 bases, and 12 bases had no gene match. Germline CDR1 is MNHNS and CDR2 is SASEGT. CDR3 nucleotides: TGTGCCAGCAGACCAACCTACAGGGGACAGGGTCAGCCCCAGCATTTT. Translation gives CASRPTYRGQGQPQHF.

This chain uses TRBV14 with TRBJ1-2; D is possibly TRBD1 (5 bases). The V and J ends lost 1 base and 3 bases respectively, with 15 bases between them. Germline loops: CDR1 SGHDN, CDR2 FVKESK. The CDR3 length is 16 residues. DNA for the CDR3: TGTGCCAGCAGCCAAGTTACGGGGCGATCACACTATGGCTACACCTTC. As protein: CASSQVTGRSHYGYTF.

In its sample, this clonotype was seen once. The rearrangement joins TRBV11-2 to TRBJ2-1, with unresolved D. The CDR3 runs to 14 residues. The germline V gene has CDR1 SGHAT and CDR2 FQNNGV. Trimming pared 7 bases from V and 9 bases from J, leaving 19 bases between. CDR3 sequence: CASTAADRTGEQFF. The CDR3 DNA reads as TGTGCCAGCACGGCCGCGGACCGAACCGGTGAGCAGTTCTTC.

V gene TRBV6-6 combines with J gene TRBJ1-3; no reliable D call. The CDR3 covers 15 residues. Germline V gene lookup returns CDR1 MNHNY and CDR2 SVGAGI (reference sequence). The V and J ends lost 2 bases and 1 base respectively, with 9 bases between them. The CDR3 loop reads CASSYGQLSGNTIYF. In nucleotides, the CDR3 is TGTGCCAGCAGTTACGGGCAACTTTCTGGAAACACCATATATTTT.

V and J are TRBV27 and TRBJ2-1, with no clear D. The length of the CDR3 is 13 residues. V was pared by 1 base and J by 6 bases, with 7 bases between. CDR1 MNHEY and CDR2 SMNVEV come from the germline V gene (reference sequence). CDR3 sequence (DNA): TGTGCCAGCAGTTTATACAGTCCCAATGAGCAGTTCTTC. Translation gives CASSLYSPNEQFF.

J is TRBJ2-7 and V is TRBV7-8; a possible D gene is TRBD2 (5 bases). V lost 4 bases and J lost 5, with 18 bases in between. Germline lookup yields CDR1 SGHVS and CDR2 FQNEAQ. The CDR3 extends over 15 amino acids. DNA of the CDR3: TGTGCCAGCAGCTCGACCGGGTCCCACGGGGACGAGCAGTACTTC. Amino acid sequence: CASSSTGSHGDEQYF. Combining the CDR3 with reference TRBV7-8 and TRBJ2-7 gives the whole variable domain GAGVSQSPRYKVAKRGQDVALRCDPISGHVSLFWYQQALGQGPEFLTYFQNEAQLDKSGLPSDRFFAERPEGSVSTLKIQRTQQEDSAVYLCASSSTGSHGDEQYFGPGTRLTVT.

This clonotype was recorded only once. J is TRBJ2-2 and V is TRBV30, with D tentatively TRBD2 (7 bases). Deletions cut 0 bases from V and 2 bases from J, with 16 bases between. The CDR3 extends over 17 amino acids. CDR1 is GTSNPN and CDR2 is SVGIG in the germline V gene (reference sequence). CDR3 loop: CAWSVLGGAGNTGELFF. The CDR3, as DNA: TGTGCCTGGAGTGTACTGGGGGGGGCGGGTAACACCGGGGAGCTGTTTTTT. Filled out from reference TRBV30 and TRBJ2-2, the complete variable domain reads SQTIHQWPATLVQPVGSPLSLECTVEGTSNPNLYWYRQAAGRGLQLLFYSVGIGQISSEVPQNLSASRPQDRQFILSSKKLLLSDSGFYLCAWSVLGGAGNTGELFFGEGSRLTVL.

The rearrangement links TRBV27 to TRBJ2-7, with 8 bases aligning to TRBD1. The germline V gene encodes CDR1 MNHEY and CDR2 SMNVEV (reference sequence). J lost 2 bases, V lost 6 bases, and 6 bases had no gene match. There are 14 residues in the CDR3. The CDR3 reads CASRGGQETYEQYF. DNA of the CDR3: TGTGCCAGCAGAGGGGGACAGGAAACCTACGAGCAGTACTTC.

Written as DNA, the CDR3 is TGTGCCAGCAGTTACGTGGGACAGGGAGGTCAGCCCCAGCATTTT. Its protein product is CASSYVGQGGQPQHF. The chain uses TRBV6-2 or TRBV6-3 and TRBJ1-5; the match to TRBD1 covers 9 bases. CDR3 length equals 15 residues. Germline CDR1 is MNHEY and CDR2 is SVGEGT. The junction had 5 bases not matched to a gene; V was cut back by 2 bases and J by 6 bases.

The chain joins TRBV28 to TRBJ2-1, with 12 bases that match TRBD2. Germline V gene data show CDR1 as MDHEN and CDR2 as SYDVKM. The V and J ends lost 5 bases and 3 bases, in that order; junction bases with no gene match: 2. The CDR3 consists of 15 residues. CDR3 loop: CASSTGLAGYNEQFF. CDR3 DNA: TGTGCCAGCAGTACGGGACTAGCGGGCTACAATGAGCAGTTCTTC. The full variable domain, its missing parts supplied by reference TRBV28 and TRBJ2-1, is DVKVTQSSRYLVKRTGEKVFLECVQDMDHENMFWYRQDPGLGLRLIYFSYDVKMKEKGDIPEGYSVSREKKERFSLILESASTNQTSMYLCASSTGLAGYNEQFFGPGTRLTVL.

The gene calls are TRBV7-8 and TRBJ2-5; D is tentatively TRBD1 or TRBD2 (5 bases each). The CDR3 is made up of 15 amino acids. Germline CDR1 SGHVS, CDR2 FQNEAQ. V lost 5 bases, J lost 0 bases, and 13 bases lay in between. CDR3 coding DNA: TGTGCCAGCAGCGCTCGACAGCGGTACCAAGAGACCCAGTACTTC. This sequence encodes CASSARQRYQETQYF.

This chain joins TRBV25-1 and TRBJ2-7; a possible D gene is TRBD2 (6 bases). V shed 3 bases and J shed 2 bases, with 17 bases lying between them. This CDR3 contains 16 residues. Germline V CDR1 and CDR2: MGHDK, SYGVNS. CDR3 sequence (DNA): TGTGCCAGCAGTGAGGGAGGCAGTTTGGGGACCTACGAGCAGTACTTC. This sequence encodes CASSEGGSLGTYEQYF.

V is TRBV20-1 and J is TRBJ1-2; unclear D gene. There are 14 residues in the CDR3. Germline CDR1 reads DFQATT; CDR2 reads SNEGSKA (reference sequence). Trimming shortened V by 6 bases and J by 4 bases, and 18 bases separated the two germline ends. CDR3 sequence (DNA): TGCAGTGCACTGGACGTAATGGTAGGCTATGGCTACACCTTC. It translates to CSALDVMVGYGYTF.

This chain uses TRBV5-1 with TRBJ2-1; 9 positions match TRBD1. Germline values: CDR1 SGHRS, CDR2 YFSETQ. V lost 4 bases to trimming and J lost 3 bases; unmatched junction nucleotides: 5. The CDR3 consists of 15 residues. In nucleotides, the CDR3 is TGCGCCAGCAGCACACCGGGACAGGGCTACAATGAGCAGTTCTTC. It encodes CASSTPGQGYNEQFF. Looking up the rest from reference TRBV5-1 and TRBJ2-1 gives the full variable domain: KAGVTQTPRYLIKTRGQQVTLSCSPISGHRSVSWYQQTPGQGLQFLFEYFSETQRNKGNFPGRFSGRQFSNSRSEMNVSTLELGDSALYLCASSTPGQGYNEQFFGPGTRLTVL.